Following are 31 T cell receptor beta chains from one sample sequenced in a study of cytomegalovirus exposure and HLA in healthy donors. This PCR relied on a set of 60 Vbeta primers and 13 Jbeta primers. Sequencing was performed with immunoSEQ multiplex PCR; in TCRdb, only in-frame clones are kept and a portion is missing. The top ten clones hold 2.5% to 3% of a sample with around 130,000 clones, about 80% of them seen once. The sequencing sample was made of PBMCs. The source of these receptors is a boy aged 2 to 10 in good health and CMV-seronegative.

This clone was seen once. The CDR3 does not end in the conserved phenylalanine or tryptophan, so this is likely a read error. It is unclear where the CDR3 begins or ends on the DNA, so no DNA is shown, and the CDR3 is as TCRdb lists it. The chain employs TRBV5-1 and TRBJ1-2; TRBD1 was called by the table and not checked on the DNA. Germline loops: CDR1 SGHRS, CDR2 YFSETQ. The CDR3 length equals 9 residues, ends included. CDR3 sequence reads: CASSQDRDA.

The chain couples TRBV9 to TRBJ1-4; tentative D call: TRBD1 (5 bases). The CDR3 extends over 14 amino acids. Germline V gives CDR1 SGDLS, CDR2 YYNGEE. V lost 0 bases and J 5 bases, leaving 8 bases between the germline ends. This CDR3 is CASSVGQGNEKLFF. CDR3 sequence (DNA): TGTGCCAGCAGCGTAGGGCAGGGAAATGAAAAACTGTTTTTT.

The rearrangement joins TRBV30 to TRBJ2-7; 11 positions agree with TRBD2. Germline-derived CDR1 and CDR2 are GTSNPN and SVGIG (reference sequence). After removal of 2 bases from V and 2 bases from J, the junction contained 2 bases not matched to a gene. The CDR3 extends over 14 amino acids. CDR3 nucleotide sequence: TGTGCCTGGAGTCGGGGACTAGCGGCCTACGAGCAGTACTTC. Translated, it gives CAWSRGLAAYEQYF. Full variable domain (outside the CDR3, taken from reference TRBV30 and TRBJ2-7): SQTIHQWPATLVQPVGSPLSLECTVEGTSNPNLYWYRQAAGRGLQLLFYSVGIGQISSEVPQNLSASRPQDRQFILSSKKLLLSDSGFYLCAWSRGLAAYEQYFGPGTRLTVT.

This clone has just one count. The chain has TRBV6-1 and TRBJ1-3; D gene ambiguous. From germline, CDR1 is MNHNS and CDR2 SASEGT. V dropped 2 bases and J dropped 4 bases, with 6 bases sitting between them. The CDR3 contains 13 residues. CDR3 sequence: CASSESGGNTIYF. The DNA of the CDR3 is TGTGCCAGCAGTGAATCAGGCGGAAACACCATATATTTT.

Written as DNA, the CDR3 is TGTGCCAGCAGCTTAAATTTCGGCAGGGCCTTGAACACTGAAGCTTTCTTT. Its translation: CASSLNFGRALNTEAFF. The rearrangement joins TRBV7-9 to TRBJ1-1; possible D gene TRBD1, 5 bases. V gave up 2 bases and J gave up 0 bases, with 16 bases separating them. There are 17 residues in the CDR3. The germline V gene has CDR1 SEHNR and CDR2 FQNEAQ (reference sequence).

The CDR3 spells CASSFSTGVNEQYF. Written as DNA, the CDR3 is TGTGCCAGCAGCTTTTCGACAGGGGTCAACGAGCAGTACTTC. The chain recombines TRBV5-8 with TRBJ2-7; 8 nucleotides line up with TRBD1. Trimming took 2 bases from V and 5 from J; bases not matched to a gene: 6. This CDR3 spans 14 amino acids. The germline V gene encodes CDR1 SGHTS and CDR2 YDEGEE.

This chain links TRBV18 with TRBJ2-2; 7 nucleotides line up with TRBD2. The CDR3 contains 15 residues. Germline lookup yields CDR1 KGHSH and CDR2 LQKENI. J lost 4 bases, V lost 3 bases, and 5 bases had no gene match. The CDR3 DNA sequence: TGTGCCAGCTCACCGTTGGGAGGGGCCACCGGGGAGCTGTTTTTT. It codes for CASSPLGGATGELFF.

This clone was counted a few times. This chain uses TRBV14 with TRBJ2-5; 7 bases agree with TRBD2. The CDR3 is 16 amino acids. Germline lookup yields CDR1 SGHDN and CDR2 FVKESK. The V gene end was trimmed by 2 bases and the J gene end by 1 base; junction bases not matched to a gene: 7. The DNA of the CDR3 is TGTGCCAGCAGCCAAAGAACGGGAGGTCCCCAAGAGACCCAGTACTTC. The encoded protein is CASSQRTGGPQETQYF.

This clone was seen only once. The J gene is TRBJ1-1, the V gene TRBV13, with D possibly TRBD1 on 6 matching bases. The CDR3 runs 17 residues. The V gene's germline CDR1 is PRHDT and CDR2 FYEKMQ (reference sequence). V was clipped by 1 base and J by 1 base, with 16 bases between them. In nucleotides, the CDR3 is TGTGCCAGCAGCTTAGATGGGGGCGCGGCCTGGAACACTGAAGCTTTCTTT. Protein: CASSLDGGAAWNTEAFF.

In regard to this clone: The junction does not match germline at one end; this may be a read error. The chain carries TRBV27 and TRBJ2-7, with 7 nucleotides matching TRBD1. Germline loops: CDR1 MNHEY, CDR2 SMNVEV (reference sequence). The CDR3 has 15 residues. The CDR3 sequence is CASSLSTGNPYEQYF. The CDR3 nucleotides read TGTGCCAGCAGCTTATCGACAGGGAATCCCTACGAGCAGTACTTC.

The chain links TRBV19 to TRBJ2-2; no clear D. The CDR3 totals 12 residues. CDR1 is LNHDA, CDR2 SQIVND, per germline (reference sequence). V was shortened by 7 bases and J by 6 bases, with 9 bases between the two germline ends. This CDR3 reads CASTPRAGELFF. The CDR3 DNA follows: TGTGCCAGTACCCCGCGCGCCGGGGAGCTGTTTTTT.

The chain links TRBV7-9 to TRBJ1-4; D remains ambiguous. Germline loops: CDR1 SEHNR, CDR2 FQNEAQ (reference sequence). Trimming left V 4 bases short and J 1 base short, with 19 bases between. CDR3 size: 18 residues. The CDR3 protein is CASSWPRFAVETNEKLFF. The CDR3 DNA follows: TGTGCCAGCAGCTGGCCGAGGTTCGCGGTGGAAACTAATGAAAAACTGTTTTTT.

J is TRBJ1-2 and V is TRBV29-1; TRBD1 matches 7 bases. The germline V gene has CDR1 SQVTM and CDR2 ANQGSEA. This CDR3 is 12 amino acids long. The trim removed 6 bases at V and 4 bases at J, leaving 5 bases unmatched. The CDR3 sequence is CSVNTGAYGYTF. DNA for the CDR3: TGCAGCGTCAATACAGGGGCCTATGGCTACACCTTC.

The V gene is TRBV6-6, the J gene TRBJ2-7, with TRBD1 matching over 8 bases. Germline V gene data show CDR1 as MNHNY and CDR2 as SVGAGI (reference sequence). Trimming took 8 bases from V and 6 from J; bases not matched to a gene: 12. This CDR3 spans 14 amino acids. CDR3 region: CASARGQEVGEQYV. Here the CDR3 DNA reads TGTGCCAGCGCCCGGGGACAGGAGGTTGGCGAGCAGTACGTC.

The CDR3 bases are TGCGCCAGCAGCCCGGCCGGACTAGCGGGCTCCGAGACCCAGTACTTC. Its translation is CASSPAGLAGSETQYF. The chain combines TRBV5-1 with TRBJ2-5; 11 bases match TRBD2. Germline loops: CDR1 SGHRS, CDR2 YFSETQ. J lost 5 bases, V lost 4 bases, and 10 bases had no gene match. This CDR3 has 16 amino acids.

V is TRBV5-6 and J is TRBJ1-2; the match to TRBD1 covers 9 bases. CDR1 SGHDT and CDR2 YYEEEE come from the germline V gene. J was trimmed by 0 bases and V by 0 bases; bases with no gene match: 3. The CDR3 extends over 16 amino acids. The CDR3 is CASSLEGQGSNYGYTF. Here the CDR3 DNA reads TGTGCCAGCAGCTTGGAGGGACAGGGATCTAACTATGGCTACACCTTC.

CDR3 protein: CASKRELNTEAFF. CDR3 sequence (DNA): TGCGCCAGCAAAAGGGAGTTGAACACTGAAGCTTTCTTT. The gene calls are TRBV5-1 and TRBJ1-1; D ambiguous. CDR3 length: 13 residues. Per germline, CDR1 SGHRS and CDR2 YFSETQ. Trimming shortened V by 6 bases and J by 0 bases, and 9 bases separated the two germline ends.

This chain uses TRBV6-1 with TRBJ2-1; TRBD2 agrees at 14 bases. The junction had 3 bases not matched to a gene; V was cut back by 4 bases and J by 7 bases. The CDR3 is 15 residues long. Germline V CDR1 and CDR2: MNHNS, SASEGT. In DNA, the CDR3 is TGTGCCAGCAGTGCGACTAGCGGGGGGGCTAATGAGCAGTTCTTC. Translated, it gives CASSATSGGANEQFF.

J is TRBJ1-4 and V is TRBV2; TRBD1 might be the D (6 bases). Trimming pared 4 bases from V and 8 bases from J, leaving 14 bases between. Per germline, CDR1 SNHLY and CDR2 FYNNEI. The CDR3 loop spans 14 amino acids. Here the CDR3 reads CASSVEGRGEKLFF. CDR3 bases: TGTGCCAGCAGTGTAGAGGGAAGGGGGGAAAAACTGTTTTTT.

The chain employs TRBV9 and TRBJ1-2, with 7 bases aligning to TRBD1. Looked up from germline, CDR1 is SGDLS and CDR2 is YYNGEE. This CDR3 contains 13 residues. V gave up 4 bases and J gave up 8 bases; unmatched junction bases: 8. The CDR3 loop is CASSLEGAKGYTF. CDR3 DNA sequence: TGTGCCAGCAGCCTTGAGGGGGCGAAGGGCTACACCTTC.

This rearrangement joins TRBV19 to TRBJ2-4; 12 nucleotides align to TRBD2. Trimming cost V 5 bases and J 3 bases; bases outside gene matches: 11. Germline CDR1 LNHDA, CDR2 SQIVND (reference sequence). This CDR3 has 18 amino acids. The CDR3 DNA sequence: TGTGCCAGTAGTGAGAGACTAGCGGGAGCTTTTGGCAAAAACATTCAGTACTTC. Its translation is CASSERLAGAFGKNIQYF.

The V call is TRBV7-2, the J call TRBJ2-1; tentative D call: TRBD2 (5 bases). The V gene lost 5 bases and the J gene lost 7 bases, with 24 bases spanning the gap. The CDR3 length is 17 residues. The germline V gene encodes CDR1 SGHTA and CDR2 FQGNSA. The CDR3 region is CASSRVPSFQTGNEQFF. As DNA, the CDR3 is TGTGCCAGCAGCCGCGTGCCGAGCTTTCAAACGGGGAATGAGCAGTTCTTC.

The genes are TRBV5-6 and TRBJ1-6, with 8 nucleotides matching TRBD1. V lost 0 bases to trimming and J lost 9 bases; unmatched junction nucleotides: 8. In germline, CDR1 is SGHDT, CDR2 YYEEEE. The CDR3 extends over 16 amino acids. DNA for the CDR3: TGTGCCAGCAGCTTGGACAGGGGGAATCCCGGTTCACCCCTCCACTTT. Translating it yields CASSLDRGNPGSPLHF. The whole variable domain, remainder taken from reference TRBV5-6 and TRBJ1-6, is DAGVTQSPTHLIKTRGQQVTLRCSPKSGHDTVSWYQQALGQGPQFIFQYYEEEERQRGNFPDRFSGHQFPNYSSELNVNALLLGDSALYLCASSLDRGNPGSPLHFGNGTRLTVT.

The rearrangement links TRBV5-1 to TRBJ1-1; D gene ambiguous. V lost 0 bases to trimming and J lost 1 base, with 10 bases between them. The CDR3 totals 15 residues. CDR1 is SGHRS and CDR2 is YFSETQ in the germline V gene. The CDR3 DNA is TGCGCCAGCAGCTTGGTTCGGGTTGAGAACACTGAAGCTTTCTTT. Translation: CASSLVRVENTEAFF.

The CDR3 sequence: CASSDPRDRWSGYTF. In nucleotides, the CDR3 is TGTGCCAGCAGCGACCCTCGGGACAGGTGGAGTGGCTACACCTTC. The rearrangement links TRBV9 to TRBJ1-2; TRBD1 agrees at 8 bases. The germline CDR1 and CDR2 sequences are SGDLS and YYNGEE. This CDR3 has 15 amino acids. V was pared by 3 bases and J by 7 bases, with 11 bases of the junction left unmatched.

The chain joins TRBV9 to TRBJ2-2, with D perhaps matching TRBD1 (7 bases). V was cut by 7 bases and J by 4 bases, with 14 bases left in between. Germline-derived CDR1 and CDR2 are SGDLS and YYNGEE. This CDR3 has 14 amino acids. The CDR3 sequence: CASAAGGFTGELFF. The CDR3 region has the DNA TGTGCCAGCGCGGCAGGGGGGTTCACCGGGGAGCTGTTTTTT.

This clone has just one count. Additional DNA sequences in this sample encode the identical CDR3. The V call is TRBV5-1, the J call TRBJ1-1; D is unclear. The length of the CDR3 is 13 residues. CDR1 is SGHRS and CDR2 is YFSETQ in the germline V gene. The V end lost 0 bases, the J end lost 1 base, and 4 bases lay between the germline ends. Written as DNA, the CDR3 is TGCGCCAGCAGCTTGGCAGGGAACACTGAAGCTTTCTTT. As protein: CASSLAGNTEAFF. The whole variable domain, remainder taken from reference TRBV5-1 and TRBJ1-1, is KAGVTQTPRYLIKTRGQQVTLSCSPISGHRSVSWYQQTPGQGLQFLFEYFSETQRNKGNFPGRFSGRQFSNSRSEMNVSTLELGDSALYLCASSLAGNTEAFFGQGTRLTVV.

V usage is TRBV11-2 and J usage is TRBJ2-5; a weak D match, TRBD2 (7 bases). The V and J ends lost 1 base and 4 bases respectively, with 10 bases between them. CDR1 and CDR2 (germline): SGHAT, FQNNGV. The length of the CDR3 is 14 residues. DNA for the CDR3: TGTGCCAGCAGCTTAGCCGGGGGGCGAGAGACCCAGTACTTC. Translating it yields CASSLAGGRETQYF.

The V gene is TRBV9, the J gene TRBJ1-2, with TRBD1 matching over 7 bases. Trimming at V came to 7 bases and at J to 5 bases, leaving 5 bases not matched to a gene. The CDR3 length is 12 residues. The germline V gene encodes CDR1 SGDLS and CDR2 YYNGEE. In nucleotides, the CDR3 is TGTGCCAGCCTAGGGGGCGGGTATGGCTACACCTTC. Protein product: CASLGGGYGYTF.

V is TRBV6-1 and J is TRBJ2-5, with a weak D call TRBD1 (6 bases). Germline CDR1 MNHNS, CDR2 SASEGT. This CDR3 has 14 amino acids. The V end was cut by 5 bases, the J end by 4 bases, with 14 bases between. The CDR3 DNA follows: TGTGCCAGCAGTCTACAGGGTCCGTTAGAGACCCAGTACTTC. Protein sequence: CASSLQGPLETQYF.

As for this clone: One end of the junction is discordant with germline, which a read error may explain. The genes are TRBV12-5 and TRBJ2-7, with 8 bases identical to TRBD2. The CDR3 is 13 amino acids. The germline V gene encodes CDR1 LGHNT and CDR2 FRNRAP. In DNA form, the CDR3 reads TGTGCTAGTGCCCTCTCGGGGGGGGCCAGGTTGGACTTC. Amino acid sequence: CASALSGGARLDF.